A single sample gave rise to the 9 T cell receptor beta chains below, sequenced in a study of blood T cell repertoires in COVID-19. TCRdb keeps only in-frame clones here, not all; method: immunoSEQ multiplex PCR. This table has fewer than 120,000 clones, around 90% appearing once. The sample was peripheral blood. These receptors all stem from a woman aged 50 to 60 with acute or convalescent COVID-19.

The chain is built from TRBV12-3 or TRBV12-4 and TRBJ2-1; maybe TRBD2 (6 bases). Trimming removed 3 bases from V and 7 bases from J, with 7 bases in between. The CDR3 sequence is 12 residues long. CDR3 amino acids: CASSFGGNEQFF. CDR3 DNA sequence: TGTGCCAGCAGTTTCGGGGGAAATGAGCAGTTCTTC.

V gene TRBV21-1 combines with J gene TRBJ2-5; the tabulated D call, TRBD2, remains unverified against the DNA. TRBV21-1 corresponds to a pseudogene. CDR3 length equals 13 residues. The CDR3 coding sequence is TGTGCCAGCAGCAAGCGGAGCCAAGAGACCCAGTACTTC. This sequence encodes CASSKRSQETQYF.

The V and J genes are TRBV6-6 and TRBJ1-1; D is undetermined. The CDR3 contains 14 residues. Germline V gene sequence: CDR1 MNHNY, CDR2 SVGAGI (reference sequence). Deletions cut 2 bases from V and 0 bases from J, with 7 bases between. Here the CDR3 reads CASSYGGMNTEAFF. The CDR3 coding sequence is TGTGCCAGCAGTTACGGCGGAATGAACACTGAAGCTTTCTTT.

The chain couples TRBV5-7 to TRBJ1-6; a weak D match, TRBD1 (5 bases). TRBV5-7 is labeled an ORF, and its function is uncertain. With 4 bases removed from V and 7 bases from J, the gap between germline ends came to 18 bases. CDR3 length equals 16 residues. In nucleotides, the CDR3 is TGTGCCAGCAGCCCAGACAGTTCCTTAGAGAATTCACCCCTCCACTTT. Translated: CASSPDSSLENSPLHF.

This rearrangement joins TRBV21-1 to TRBJ2-2; the table's D call of TRBD1 was not tested on the DNA. TRBV21-1 corresponds to a pseudogene. CDR3 length: 17 amino acids. CDR3 sequence (DNA): TGTGCCAGCAGCACCCGACAGGGGGCGGCGAACACCGGGGAGCTGTTTTTT. This encodes CASSTRQGAANTGELFF.

The V and J genes are TRBV5-6 and TRBJ2-1; TRBD1 is a possible D gene (6 bases). CDR1 is SGHDT and CDR2 is YYEEEE in the germline V gene. The CDR3 totals 16 residues. The V end lost 0 bases, the J end lost 1 base, and 11 bases lay between the germline ends. This CDR3 reads CASSLGQAPSYNEQFF. As DNA, the CDR3 is TGTGCCAGCAGCTTGGGACAGGCCCCTTCCTACAATGAGCAGTTCTTC.

By proportion, this clone is medium-sized. V is TRBV10-2 and J is TRBJ2-1; 7 nucleotides align to TRBD2. Germline V gene sequence: CDR1 WSHSY, CDR2 SAAADI. This CDR3 has 14 residues. The J segment lost 7 bases and the V segment lost 6 bases, leaving 9 bases of the junction unmatched. The CDR3 DNA follows: TGCGCCAGCAGGAGCGGGGATGGCGGTAATGAGCAGTTCTTC. Translated: CASRSGDGGNEQFF.

The CDR3 spells CASSLVRTSGRLSTGELFF. CDR3 bases: TGTGCCAGCAGCTTAGTACGGACTAGCGGGAGGTTATCCACCGGGGAGCTGTTTTTT. This chain uses TRBV7-6 with TRBJ2-2; 14 positions agree with TRBD2. After removal of 1 base from V and 4 bases from J, the junction contained 8 bases not matched to a gene. The germline V gene has CDR1 SGHVS and CDR2 FNYEAQ. The CDR3 has 19 residues.

The chain recombines TRBV5-1 with TRBJ2-3, with unresolved D. This CDR3 has 14 residues. Germline lookup yields CDR1 SGHRS and CDR2 YFSETQ. V lost 6 bases and J 4 bases, leaving 15 bases between the germline ends. CDR3 region: CASTTREVADTQYF. CDR3 sequence (DNA): TGCGCCAGCACCACCCGCGAGGTGGCAGATACGCAGTATTTT.